Below, 13 T cell receptor beta chains from the same sample are listed, as sequenced in a study of PD-L1 blockade in urothelial cancer. The assay was immunoSEQ multiplex PCR, and TCRdb's table has in-frame clones only and misses some. The sample has tens of thousands of clones, 80% to 90% seen once. The material sequenced was PBMCs, taken around atezolizumab (anti-PD-L1) treatment. All receptors derive from a man in his sixties with urothelial cancer.

The chain recombines TRBV2 with TRBJ1-2; 9 bases match TRBD1. This CDR3 has 12 residues. Germline CDR1 and CDR2: SNHLY and FYNNEI. V dropped 5 bases and J dropped 8; count of bases not matched to a gene: 3. The CDR3, as DNA: TGTGCCAGCAGTCGGACAGGGGACGGCTACACCTTC. The encoded protein is CASSRTGDGYTF.

The chain has TRBV29-1 and TRBJ2-1; 8 bases are a match to TRBD2. Germline CDR1 is SQVTM and CDR2 is ANQGSEA. This CDR3 has 15 amino acids. V was pared by 8 bases and J by 1 base, with 10 bases of the junction left unmatched. CDR3 residues: CSTSAGGGSYNEQFF. The CDR3 DNA reads as TGCAGCACATCCGCCGGCGGGGGGTCCTACAATGAGCAGTTCTTC.

This clone was recorded a few times. The gene calls are TRBV10-1 and TRBJ1-2, with D hard to call. CDR1 is WNHNN and CDR2 is SYGVQD in the germline V gene (reference sequence). The V end lost 3 bases, the J end lost 4 bases, and 9 bases lay between the germline ends. This CDR3 has 13 residues. CDR3 amino acids: CASSEGGSYGYTF. The CDR3 DNA is TGCGCCAGCAGTGAAGGAGGGAGCTATGGCTACACCTTC.

The V gene is TRBV19, the J gene TRBJ1-1; D remains unclear. The germline CDR1 and CDR2 sequences are LNHDA and SQIVND (reference sequence). The CDR3 contains 11 residues. V was cut by 5 bases and J by 11 bases, with 12 bases left in between. The CDR3 spells CASSGRLKAFF. CDR3 DNA: TGTGCCAGTAGTGGCCGTCTGAAGGCTTTCTTT.

The chain joins TRBV2 to TRBJ2-5; 8 bases fit TRBD1. The J segment lost 4 bases and the V segment lost 6 bases, leaving 7 bases of the junction unmatched. CDR1 SNHLY and CDR2 FYNNEI come from the germline V gene. The CDR3 consists of 14 residues. This CDR3 reads CASSFDRGGETQYF. Written as DNA, the CDR3 is TGTGCCAGCAGCTTTGACAGGGGTGGAGAGACCCAGTACTTC.

V is TRBV11-2 and J is TRBJ1-1; TRBD1 agrees at 10 bases. The germline V gene has CDR1 SGHAT and CDR2 FQNNGV. The CDR3 length is 13 residues. The trim removed 2 bases at V and 12 bases at J, leaving 6 bases unmatched. The CDR3: CASSLRDRGMPFF. In DNA form, the CDR3 reads TGTGCCAGCAGCTTAAGGGACAGGGGAATGCCTTTCTTT.

This sequence joins TRBV13 and TRBJ2-2; 7 bases are shared with TRBD1. The trim removed 5 bases at V and 4 bases at J, leaving 7 bases unmatched. The CDR3 consists of 15 residues. Germline V gives CDR1 PRHDT, CDR2 FYEKMQ (reference sequence). The CDR3 protein is CASSKGGPGTGELFF. CDR3 DNA: TGTGCCAGCAGCAAAGGGGGCCCGGGCACCGGGGAGCTGTTTTTT.

The chain recombines TRBV6-5 with TRBJ2-7; 8 bases line up with TRBD1. The CDR3 has 13 residues. Trimming removed 8 bases from V and 5 bases from J; junction bases left unmatched: 8. Looked up from germline, CDR1 is MNHEY and CDR2 is SVGAGI. In DNA, the CDR3 is TGTGCCAGCTGTAACAGGGGGGCCGACGAGCAGTACTTC. Translated: CASCNRGADEQYF.

The gene calls are TRBV2 and TRBJ2-3; unclear D gene. The V end lost 6 bases, the J end lost 5 bases, and 9 bases lay between the germline ends. Looked up from germline, CDR1 is SNHLY and CDR2 is FYNNEI. The CDR3 totals 12 residues. The CDR3 sequence is CASRRDGDTQYF. The DNA of the CDR3 is TGTGCCAGCAGGCGCGATGGAGATACGCAGTATTTT.

The CDR3 loop reads CASSPGQNQPQHF. DNA of the CDR3: TGTGCCAGCTCACCAGGACAAAATCAGCCCCAGCATTTT. The genes are TRBV18 and TRBJ1-5; TRBD1 might be the D (5 bases). The CDR3 loop spans 13 amino acids. The germline CDR1 and CDR2 sequences are KGHSH and LQKENI. Trimming took off 2 bases at V and 4 bases at J, with 6 bases between the two ends.

CDR3 nucleotide sequence: TGTGCCTGGAACCCGGGACAGGGGGCGACTGAAGCTTTCTTT. Its protein product is CAWNPGQGATEAFF. The rearrangement links TRBV30 to TRBJ1-1, with 12 nucleotides matching TRBD1. Germline trimming cut 4 bases from V and 5 bases from J; bases unmatched to any gene: 5. Germline V CDR1 and CDR2: GTSNPN, SVGIG (reference sequence). The CDR3 extends over 14 amino acids.

This rearrangement joins TRBV18 to TRBJ2-4; a weak D match, TRBD1 (6 bases). Germline values: CDR1 KGHSH, CDR2 LQKENI. This CDR3 has 15 residues. Trimming took 2 bases from V and 7 from J, leaving 15 bases between them. CDR3 nucleotides: TGTGCCAGCTCACCAGGGACACCCGAGAGCAACATTCAGTACTTC. This translates into CASSPGTPESNIQYF.

About this clone: Other DNA sequences of this sample code for an identical CDR3. The genes are TRBV7-9 and TRBJ2-7, with D possibly being TRBD1 (6 bases). CDR1 is SEHNR and CDR2 is FQNEAQ in the germline V gene (reference sequence). The ends were cut back, 5 bases at V and 4 bases at J, with 9 bases in the middle. The CDR3 covers 12 residues. For the CDR3, the DNA is TGTGCCAGCAGCCCGGACAGATACGAGCAGTACTTC. As protein: CASSPDRYEQYF. The entire variable domain, with the rest obtained from reference TRBV7-9 and TRBJ2-7, is as follows: DTGVSQNPRHKITKRGQNVTFRCDPISEHNRLYWYRQTLGQGPEFLTYFQNEAQLEKSRLLSDRFSAERPKGSFSTLEIQRTEQGDSAMYLCASSPDRYEQYFGPGTRLTVT.